One sample yielded the 32 T cell receptor beta chains listed below, sequenced in a study of cytomegalovirus exposure and HLA in healthy donors. PCR used 60 Vbeta primers and 13 Jbeta primers. Method: immunoSEQ multiplex PCR; TCRdb's copy keeps in-frame clones and lacks some. The sample consists of approximately 160,000 clones, 77% of them appearing once. The sequenced sample was PBMCs. These receptors originate from a woman in her 40s in good health and CMV-seropositive.

This sequence joins TRBV14 and TRBJ2-3; 7 positions agree with TRBD1. Germline V gene data show CDR1 as SGHDN and CDR2 as FVKESK. The V segment lost 3 bases and the J segment 7 bases; nucleotides outside the gene matches: 10. This CDR3 is built from 15 residues. The CDR3 region has the DNA TGTGCCAGCAGCCACCTTGGAGACAGGGCATATACGCAGTATTTT. Its translation: CASSHLGDRAYTQYF.

The chain has TRBV29-1 and TRBJ2-1; TRBD2 aligns across 9 bases. This CDR3 is 16 amino acids long. In germline, CDR1 is SQVTM, CDR2 ANQGSEA. V was pared by 0 bases and J by 10 bases, with 13 bases of the junction left unmatched. The CDR3 loop reads CSVEDQTSGLGAEQFF. DNA of the CDR3: TGCAGCGTTGAAGACCAGACTAGCGGCTTGGGGGCCGAGCAGTTCTTC.

Comment on this clone: The same CDR3 is also encoded by other DNA sequences in this sample. This sequence joins TRBV7-2 and TRBJ2-3, with D unresolved. The CDR3 covers 13 residues. V lost 3 bases and J 1 base, leaving 5 bases between the germline ends. Germline V gene lookup returns CDR1 SGHTA and CDR2 FQGNSA. In DNA, the CDR3 is TGTGCCAGCAGCTTCCGGGGCACAGATACGCAGTATTTT. This codes for CASSFRGTDTQYF.

V gene TRBV6-5 combines with J gene TRBJ1-1; possibly TRBD1 for D (5 bases). The CDR3 totals 14 residues. The germline V and J ends were trimmed by 7 bases and 6 bases, with 18 bases remaining between them. The germline V gene has CDR1 MNHEY and CDR2 SVGAGI. The CDR3 nucleotides read TGTGCCAGCACCCTGGGGCCGGGAGGGGCTGAAGCTTTCTTT. Translated, it gives CASTLGPGGAEAFF.

V usage is TRBV10-3 and J usage is TRBJ1-1; D is perhaps TRBD1 (5 bases). The CDR3 covers 14 residues. CDR1 is ENHRY, CDR2 SYGVKD, per germline. V was pared by 0 bases and J by 0 bases, with 5 bases between. The CDR3 DNA reads TGTGCCATCAGTGAGTCGGGGCTGAACACTGAAGCTTTCTTT. Translation: CAISESGLNTEAFF.

The chain combines TRBV5-1 with TRBJ2-7; 8 nucleotides match TRBD1. CDR1 is SGHRS, CDR2 YFSETQ, per germline. This CDR3 spans 12 amino acids. Trimming at V came to 10 bases and at J to 5 bases, leaving 8 bases not matched to a gene. This CDR3 is CASAGDRHEQYF. In DNA form, the CDR3 reads TGCGCCTCAGCTGGGGACAGGCACGAGCAGTACTTC.

This clone has a single count. The rearrangement links TRBV29-1 to TRBJ1-5; TRBD1 aligns across 9 bases. V gave up 6 bases and J gave up 0 bases; unmatched junction bases: 15. Germline CDR1 SQVTM, CDR2 ANQGSEA. The CDR3 runs 18 residues. The CDR3 region is CSVIPPGQGTYSNQPQHF. DNA for the CDR3: TGCAGCGTGATACCTCCGGGACAGGGCACATATAGCAATCAGCCCCAGCATTTT.

The V call is TRBV7-2, the J call TRBJ1-2, with 8 bases identical to TRBD1. This CDR3 comprises 14 residues. Germline lookup yields CDR1 SGHTA and CDR2 FQGNSA. The ends lost 1 base at V and 8 bases at J; junction bases unmatched: 6. DNA for the CDR3: TGTGCCAGCAGCTTAGTATCAGGGGGCGGAGGCTACACCTTC. This codes for CASSLVSGGGGYTF.

The V call is TRBV5-8, the J call TRBJ1-4, with a possible D match to TRBD1 (6 bases). Per the germline V gene, CDR1 is SGHTS and CDR2 is YDEGEE. V lost 7 bases, J lost 2 bases, and 15 bases lay in between. This CDR3 contains 15 residues. The CDR3 loop reads CASSRGAQTNEKLFF. CDR3 DNA sequence: TGTGCCAGCTCTCGGGGGGCGCAGACTAATGAAAAACTGTTTTTT.

The J gene is TRBJ2-1, the V gene TRBV11-2; TRBD2 agrees at 7 bases. Per germline, CDR1 SGHAT and CDR2 FQNNGV. Unmatched junction bases numbered 16, after V lost 2 bases and J lost 6 bases. The length of the CDR3 is 18 residues. This chain's CDR3 is CASSLRLAVRGDFNEQFF. The CDR3 nucleotides are TGTGCCAGCAGCTTAAGGCTAGCGGTAAGGGGCGATTTCAATGAGCAGTTCTTC.

The chain combines TRBV29-1 with TRBJ1-2; weak D call: TRBD1 (6 bases). This CDR3 has 14 residues. V was shortened by 1 base and J by 2 bases, with 11 bases between the two germline ends. Germline V gene lookup returns CDR1 SQVTM and CDR2 ANQGSEA. The CDR3 reads CSVEGQGQNYGYTF. As DNA, the CDR3 is TGCAGCGTTGAAGGCCAAGGACAGAACTATGGCTACACCTTC.

The chain has TRBV9 and TRBJ2-3; 10 bases map to TRBD2. Germline V lookup: CDR1 SGDLS, CDR2 YYNGEE. This CDR3 region has 15 residues. V was pared by 3 bases and J by 1 base, with 2 bases of the junction left unmatched. The CDR3 nucleotides are TGTGCCAGCAGCGCGGGGACTAGCGGCACAGATACGCAGTATTTT. Protein: CASSAGTSGTDTQYF.

The rearrangement links TRBV9 to TRBJ2-3; 12 nucleotides align to TRBD2. Germline trimming cut 4 bases from V and 2 bases from J; bases unmatched to any gene: 5. CDR3 length: 16 amino acids. Germline V lookup: CDR1 SGDLS, CDR2 YYNGEE. CDR3 sequence reads: CASSPRTSGDTDTQYF. CDR3 DNA sequence: TGTGCCAGCAGCCCCCGGACTAGCGGGGACACAGATACGCAGTATTTT.

A few counts support this clone. The J gene is TRBJ2-6, the V gene TRBV11-2, with TRBD1 identical over 10 bases. The junction had 6 bases not matched to a gene; V was cut back by 5 bases and J by 2 bases. The CDR3 runs to 17 residues. Germline loops: CDR1 SGHAT, CDR2 FQNNGV. The CDR3: CASSQRQGATGANVLTF. The CDR3 DNA reads TGTGCCAGCAGCCAAAGACAGGGGGCAACTGGGGCCAACGTCCTGACTTTC.

This clone was seen once. The chain couples TRBV20-1 to TRBJ1-2; D call uncertain. Germline V CDR1 and CDR2: DFQATT, SNEGSKA (reference sequence). The V end was cut by 2 bases, the J end by 5 bases, with 6 bases between. CDR3 size: 11 residues. The CDR3 here is CSARLLYGYTF. The CDR3 nucleotides are TGCAGTGCTAGACTCTTATATGGCTACACCTTC.

This clone was found once. The chain couples TRBV28 to TRBJ2-6; 7 bases map to TRBD1. This CDR3 has 18 residues. J was trimmed by 0 bases and V by 3 bases; bases with no gene match: 8. Germline CDR1 MDHEN, CDR2 SYDVKM. This chain's CDR3 is CASSFFTGVTSGANVLTF. In DNA form, the CDR3 reads TGTGCCAGCAGTTTTTTTACAGGGGTGACCTCTGGGGCCAACGTCCTGACTTTC.

The chain joins TRBV5-3 to TRBJ1-4; tentatively, D is TRBD1 (6 bases). TRBV5-3 is recorded as an ORF, its role being uncertain. Trimming took 4 bases from V and 0 from J, leaving 13 bases between them. The CDR3 covers 16 residues. In DNA form, the CDR3 reads TGTGCCAGAAGCCATTCCGACAGGCCAACTAATGAAAAACTGTTTTTT. This encodes CARSHSDRPTNEKLFF.

Of note for this clone: The junction shows a germline mismatch at one end, possibly a read error. The chain couples TRBV7-9 to TRBJ1-4, with D possibly matching TRBD1 (5 bases). CDR1 is SEHNR, CDR2 FQNEAQ, per germline (reference sequence). This CDR3 region has 14 residues. CDR3 sequence: CSSSFTGSSEKLFF. The DNA for the CDR3 is TGTTCCAGCAGCTTCACAGGTTCCAGTGAAAAACTGTTTTTT.

V and J are TRBV15 and TRBJ2-7, with D tentatively TRBD2 (6 bases). The germline gives CDR1 LNHNV, CDR2 YYDKDF (reference sequence). The CDR3 consists of 16 residues. V dropped 3 bases and J dropped 4 bases, with 19 bases sitting between them. The CDR3 sequence is CATSSQPGDLDYEQYF. Here the CDR3 DNA reads TGTGCCACCAGCAGCCAGCCGGGAGACCTAGATTACGAGCAGTACTTC.

Worth noting for this clone: Other nucleotide sequences from this sample produce the same CDR3. The chain is built from TRBV5-6 and TRBJ2-7; 8 nucleotides agree with TRBD2. Germline CDR1 SGHDT, CDR2 YYEEEE. The CDR3 contains 16 residues. After removal of 6 bases from V and 3 bases from J, the junction contained 14 bases not matched to a gene. The CDR3 DNA reads as TGTGCCAGCATCCCACGGGGGGGATCAGGCGACTACGAGCAGTACTTC. Amino acid sequence: CASIPRGGSGDYEQYF. The variable domain in full, completed from reference TRBV5-6 and TRBJ2-7, reads DAGVTQSPTHLIKTRGQQVTLRCSPKSGHDTVSWYQQALGQGPQFIFQYYEEEERQRGNFPDRFSGHQFPNYSSELNVNALLLGDSALYLCASIPRGGSGDYEQYFGPGTRLTVT.

The chain joins TRBV18 to TRBJ2-7, with 12 nucleotides matching TRBD2. J gave up 6 bases and V 2 bases, and 11 bases lay outside the gene matches. This CDR3 is 17 amino acids long. CDR1 and CDR2 (germline): KGHSH, LQKENI. CDR3 in amino acids: CASSPRLAGEFLGEQYF. CDR3 bases: TGTGCCAGCTCACCAAGACTAGCGGGAGAGTTTTTAGGCGAGCAGTACTTC. The full variable domain, with the rest looked up from reference TRBV18 and TRBJ2-7, is NAGVMQNPRHLVRRRGQEARLRCSPMKGHSHVYWYRQLPEEGLKFMVYLQKENIIDESGMPKERFSAEFPKEGPSILRIQQVVRGDSAAYFCASSPRLAGEFLGEQYFGPGTRLTVT.

The J gene is TRBJ2-5, the V gene TRBV7-2, with D possibly matching TRBD2 (7 bases). The CDR3 has 15 residues. Germline assignment: CDR1 SGHTA and CDR2 FQGNSA. Deletions cut 3 bases from V and 0 bases from J, with 11 bases between. The CDR3 DNA reads TGTGCCAGCAGCTTGAGGGGGGGGGACCAAGAGACCCAGTACTTC. Encoded protein: CASSLRGGDQETQYF.

This chain links TRBV2 with TRBJ2-5; a weak D match, TRBD1 (6 bases). The length of the CDR3 is 14 residues. V was shortened by 5 bases and J by 7 bases, with 17 bases between the two germline ends. The germline gives CDR1 SNHLY, CDR2 FYNNEI. The CDR3, as DNA: TGTGCCAGCAGTCCGGGACAACTCAGGGGGACCCAGTACTTC. Encoded protein: CASSPGQLRGTQYF.

V usage is TRBV7-9 and J usage is TRBJ2-5, with 12 bases fitting TRBD2. The J call may be faulty, since TRBJ2-7 better matches the DNA end. The germline CDR1 and CDR2 sequences are SEHNR and FQNEAQ (reference sequence). The length of the CDR3 is 17 residues. In nucleotides, the CDR3 is TGTGCCAGCAGCTTTAAGGGGAAACTAGCGGGGGGCTACGAGCAGTACTTC. Translation: CASSFKGKLAGGYEQYF.

This clone showed up just a few times. The chain is built from TRBV7-2 and TRBJ2-2, with 9 bases lining up with TRBD2. V lost 3 bases and J lost 0; bases outside the gene matches: 2. The germline CDR1 and CDR2 sequences are SGHTA and FQGNSA. The CDR3 contains 16 residues. This CDR3 reads CASSFAGGANTGELFF. The CDR3 bases are TGTGCCAGCAGCTTCGCGGGGGGGGCGAACACCGGGGAGCTGTTTTTT.

This clone was seen only a few times. The chain couples TRBV6-6 to TRBJ2-1; TRBD2 matches at 12 bases. This CDR3 region has 16 residues. The ends lost 4 bases at V and 2 bases at J; junction bases unmatched: 3. Germline assignment: CDR1 MNHNY and CDR2 SVGAGI (reference sequence). CDR3 protein: CASSSRTSGTYNEQFF. The CDR3 coding sequence is TGTGCCAGCAGTTCCAGGACTAGCGGGACCTACAATGAGCAGTTCTTC.

The chain carries TRBV5-4 and TRBJ2-3; D is undetermined. The germline V gene has CDR1 SGHNT and CDR2 YYREEE (reference sequence). Trimming stripped 0 bases from V and 3 bases from J, with 8 bases between. The CDR3 loop spans 14 amino acids. This CDR3 is CASSLVVATDTQYF. CDR3 coding DNA: TGTGCCAGCAGCTTGGTGGTAGCAACAGATACGCAGTATTTT.

The rearrangement joins TRBV2 to TRBJ2-2; 11 nucleotides align to TRBD1. The CDR3 runs to 16 residues. V lost 5 bases and J lost 4; bases outside the gene matches: 6. The V gene's germline CDR1 is SNHLY and CDR2 FYNNEI. The CDR3 nucleotides read TGTGCCAGCAGTAAAGGACAGGGGGCCTTCACCGGGGAGCTGTTTTTT. As protein: CASSKGQGAFTGELFF.

V is TRBV7-6 and J is TRBJ2-3; D remains unclear. Deletions cut 3 bases from V and 5 bases from J, with 9 bases between. CDR1 is SGHVS and CDR2 is FNYEAQ in the germline V gene. This CDR3 spans 13 amino acids. The CDR3 DNA reads as TGTGCCAGCAGCTTCCTCCCCGGAGATACGCAGTATTTT. Its translation is CASSFLPGDTQYF. The variable domain in full, completed from reference TRBV7-6 and TRBJ2-3, reads GAGVSQSPRYKVTKRGQDVALRCDPISGHVSLYWYRQALGQGPEFLTYFNYEAQQDKSGLPNDRFSAERPEGSISTLTIQRTEQRDSAMYRCASSFLPGDTQYFGPGTRLTVL.

This rearrangement joins TRBV5-6 to TRBJ2-5; 7 bases map to TRBD1. The CDR3 extends over 13 amino acids. With 3 bases clipped from V and 9 bases from J, the junction kept 8 bases outside the gene matches. Germline V gene data show CDR1 as SGHDT and CDR2 as YYEEEE. The CDR3 here is CASSSDRPAAQYF. CDR3 bases: TGTGCCAGCAGCTCGGACAGGCCGGCTGCCCAGTACTTC.

The chain has TRBV5-6 and TRBJ1-2; 11 bases line up with TRBD1. V trimming: 4 bases; J trimming: 4 bases; junction bases outside the gene matches: 6. The CDR3 sequence is 15 residues long. Germline CDR1 reads SGHDT; CDR2 reads YYEEEE. The CDR3 DNA reads TGTGCCAGCAGCCCCGGACAGGGGGCCCTCTATGGCTACACCTTC. This encodes CASSPGQGALYGYTF.

This sequence joins TRBV4-1 and TRBJ1-1, with TRBD1 matching over 12 bases. The J segment lost 10 bases and the V segment lost 5 bases, leaving 8 bases of the junction unmatched. The CDR3 runs to 14 residues. Looked up from germline, CDR1 is MGHRA and CDR2 is YSYEKL. Here the CDR3 reads CASSTGQGARGAFF. The DNA of the CDR3 is TGCGCCAGCAGCACGGGACAGGGGGCGCGGGGAGCTTTCTTT.